This passage covers 28 T cell receptor beta chains from one sample sequenced in a study of blood T cell repertoires in COVID-19. Using immunoSEQ multiplex PCR, the repertoire was profiled, and TCRdb retains in-frame clones only, with some absent. The sample holds under 350,000 clones, approximately 86% seen once. Sequenced sample: PBMCs or T cells enriched from blood (not recorded which). These receptors came from a woman in her late teens or twenties who had recovered from COVID-19.

The chain employs TRBV6-5 and TRBJ1-2; 8 nucleotides line up with TRBD1. Germline lookup yields CDR1 MNHEY and CDR2 SVGAGI. The CDR3 sequence is 14 residues long. Germline trimming cut 2 bases from V and 8 bases from J; bases unmatched to any gene: 7. The CDR3 loop reads CASSYGSSGGGYTF. The CDR3 DNA reads as TGTGCCAGCAGTTACGGCTCTTCAGGGGGCGGCTACACCTTC.

This clone was seen just once. The chain combines TRBV7-3 with TRBJ2-1; D uncertain. The germline CDR1 and CDR2 sequences are SGHTA and FQGTGA. V was cut by 2 bases and J by 4 bases, with 15 bases left in between. The CDR3 has 16 residues. CDR3 sequence (DNA): TGTGCCAGCAGCTTACGCACCCTAGGTAAGTACAATGAGCAGTTCTTC. Translation: CASSLRTLGKYNEQFF.

The chain carries TRBV5-5 and TRBJ2-1; D possibly corresponds to TRBD1 (5 bases). Looked up from germline, CDR1 is SGHKS and CDR2 is YYEKEE (reference sequence). The CDR3 covers 13 residues. V was shortened by 2 bases and J by 6 bases, with 9 bases between the two germline ends. The CDR3 DNA reads as TGTGCCAGCAGCTTCAGGGTAGGCAATGAGCAGTTCTTC. Translated: CASSFRVGNEQFF.

V gene TRBV3-1 (or the pseudogene TRBV3-2) combines with J gene TRBJ1-2, with 8 bases that match TRBD1. Germline assignment: CDR1 LGHDT and CDR2 YNNKEL (reference sequence). The CDR3 runs to 16 residues. V shed 4 bases and J 4 bases; nucleotides not matched to a gene: 11. The CDR3 reads CASSPQKPGQAYGYTF. In DNA, the CDR3 is TGTGCCAGCAGCCCTCAAAAACCGGGACAGGCCTATGGCTACACCTTC.

The chain couples TRBV5-6 to TRBJ2-2; possible D gene TRBD2, 6 bases. With 3 bases removed from V and 7 bases from J, the gap between germline ends came to 13 bases. The CDR3 is made up of 14 amino acids. The germline V gene has CDR1 SGHDT and CDR2 YYEEEE. The CDR3 protein is CASSWRDAGGELFF. CDR3 in DNA: TGTGCCAGCAGCTGGAGGGATGCGGGCGGGGAGCTGTTTTTT.

V and J are TRBV27 and TRBJ2-3, with 14 bases aligning to TRBD2. CDR1 and CDR2 from the germline V gene are MNHEY and SMNVEV (reference sequence). The J segment lost 2 bases and the V segment lost 5 bases, leaving 12 bases of the junction unmatched. The CDR3 runs to 19 residues. CDR3 sequence: CASSPRTSGRPTSTDTQYF. CDR3 in DNA: TGTGCCAGCAGTCCCCGGACTAGCGGGAGGCCTACCTCCACAGATACGCAGTATTTT.

A remark on this clone: The junction does not match germline at one end; this may be a read error. CDR3 region: CASSLGRTRLTGELFF. The CDR3 region has the DNA TGTGCCAGCAGCCTAGGAAGGACACGCCTCACCGGGGAGCTGTTTTTT. The chain couples TRBV13 to TRBJ2-2, with D possibly matching TRBD1 (5 bases). CDR3 length: 16 residues. Germline V CDR1 and CDR2: PRHDT, FYEKMQ (reference sequence).

The CDR3 nucleotides read TGTGCCAGCAGTGCGGGCCTGTCTAATTCACCCCTCCACTTT. It specifies CASSAGLSNSPLHF. The chain carries TRBV28 and TRBJ1-6; D is unresolved. Germline CDR1 MDHEN, CDR2 SYDVKM. The CDR3 covers 14 residues. V lost 5 bases and J lost 6, with 11 bases in between.

The V and J genes are TRBV3-1 (or the pseudogene TRBV3-2) and TRBJ2-5; TRBD1 matches at 10 bases. The CDR3 consists of 15 residues. Germline values: CDR1 LGHDT, CDR2 YNNKEL (reference sequence). V shed 0 bases, J shed 4 bases, and the junction held 2 bases outside the gene matches. The CDR3 bases are TGTGCCAGCAGCCAAGAGACAGGGGGCGGAGAGACCCAGTACTTC. Translation gives CASSQETGGGETQYF.

This clone was seen a handful of times. This chain joins TRBV4-3 and TRBJ1-1, with 9 bases that match TRBD1. Germline V gene data show CDR1 as LGHNA and CDR2 as YSLEER. The CDR3 is 15 residues long. V dropped 4 bases and J dropped 1; count of bases not matched to a gene: 4. The CDR3 loop is CASSPMTGGNTEAFF. In DNA form, the CDR3 reads TGCGCCAGCAGCCCGATGACAGGGGGGAACACTGAAGCTTTCTTT.

This clone showed up just once. The chain has TRBV29-1 and TRBJ1-2, with D possibly TRBD1 on 5 matching bases. The CDR3 covers 14 residues. V dropped 4 bases and J dropped 4 bases, with 16 bases sitting between them. Germline V gives CDR1 SQVTM, CDR2 ANQGSEA. The CDR3 DNA reads TGCAGCGTTGTAAGGGGCAGGGATTTCTATGGCTACACCTTC. Translation gives CSVVRGRDFYGYTF.

The rearrangement links TRBV3-1 (or the pseudogene TRBV3-2) to TRBJ2-7, with 8 bases aligning to TRBD2. Losses at the gene ends were 1 base for V and 0 bases for J; bases not matched to a gene: 2. The CDR3 is 15 residues long. The germline V gene has CDR1 LGHDT and CDR2 YNNKEL (reference sequence). DNA of the CDR3: TGTGCCAGCAGCCAAGGCGGGGGGAGCTCCTACGAGCAGTACTTC. Amino acid sequence: CASSQGGGSSYEQYF.

The chain joins TRBV4-1 to TRBJ1-1; D is perhaps TRBD1 (5 bases). The V end was cut by 3 bases, the J end by 7 bases, with 12 bases between. Germline V gives CDR1 MGHRA, CDR2 YSYEKL. The CDR3 is 13 amino acids. For the CDR3, the DNA is TGCGCCAGCAGCCATCTAGAAACAGGTGAAGCTTTCTTT. Protein: CASSHLETGEAFF.

This clone was recorded once. The V call is TRBV7-9, the J call TRBJ2-3; no firm D call. The CDR3 has 15 amino acids. The V end lost 3 bases, the J end lost 0 bases, and 10 bases lay between the germline ends. The germline gives CDR1 SEHNR, CDR2 FQNEAQ (reference sequence). The CDR3: CASSLPYGSTDTQYF. CDR3 nucleotide sequence: TGTGCCAGCAGCTTGCCATACGGTAGCACAGATACGCAGTATTTT. The variable domain in full, completed from reference TRBV7-9 and TRBJ2-3, reads DTGVSQNPRHKITKRGQNVTFRCDPISEHNRLYWYRQTLGQGPEFLTYFQNEAQLEKSRLLSDRFSAERPKGSFSTLEIQRTEQGDSAMYLCASSLPYGSTDTQYFGPGTRLTVL.

V is TRBV24-1 and J is TRBJ1-5; tentatively, D is TRBD1 (6 bases). The ends were cut back, 2 bases at V and 0 bases at J, with 16 bases in the middle. Germline V gene data show CDR1 as KGHDR and CDR2 as SFDVKD. This CDR3 is 18 amino acids long. DNA for the CDR3: TGTGCCACCAGTGATTCCCCAGGGGCAGAGGGTAGCAATCAGCCCCAGCATTTT. Its translation is CATSDSPGAEGSNQPQHF.

The chain couples TRBV19 to TRBJ1-4; no reliable D call. Between the trimmed V and J ends, which lost 0 bases and 0 bases, there was a span of 14 bases. CDR3 length: 18 residues. The germline gives CDR1 LNHDA, CDR2 SQIVND (reference sequence). The CDR3: CASSIDRPSPTTNEKLFF. In DNA, the CDR3 is TGTGCCAGTAGTATAGATCGGCCTAGCCCGACAACTAATGAAAAACTGTTTTTT.

This chain uses TRBV3-1 (or the pseudogene TRBV3-2) with TRBJ1-6; no definite D call. This CDR3 is 15 amino acids long. Germline values: CDR1 LGHDT, CDR2 YNNKEL (reference sequence). V was cut by 4 bases and J by 9 bases, with 16 bases left in between. The CDR3 bases are TGTGCCAGCAGCCCTTGGGAGAACGAGGGTTCACCCCTCCACTTT. Translation: CASSPWENEGSPLHF.

V is TRBV13 and J is TRBJ2-7; TRBD2 agrees at 9 bases. V lost 5 bases, J lost 3 bases, and 11 bases stayed unmatched. The CDR3 has 16 amino acids. Per the germline V gene, CDR1 is PRHDT and CDR2 is FYEKMQ (reference sequence). In nucleotides, the CDR3 is TGTGCCAGCAGCCGGGCGGGGTCTAGCGGGGTCTACGAGCAGTACTTC. Its translation: CASSRAGSSGVYEQYF.

The CDR3 is CASSQDLRRRTEKLFF. As DNA, the CDR3 is TGCGCCAGCAGCCAAGATCTGCGACGCAGGACAGAAAAACTGTTTTTT. V usage is TRBV4-1 and J usage is TRBJ1-4; a weak D match, TRBD1 (5 bases). Trimming took 0 bases from V and 8 from J, leaving 16 bases between them. The CDR3 consists of 16 residues. Germline V CDR1 and CDR2: MGHRA, YSYEKL.

The chain employs TRBV5-1 and TRBJ1-2; no firm D call. The germline V gene has CDR1 SGHRS and CDR2 YFSETQ. Trimming removed 0 bases from V and 0 bases from J, with 9 bases in between. This CDR3 has 15 amino acids. The CDR3 reads CASSLGVRTNYGYTF. In DNA form, the CDR3 reads TGCGCCAGCAGCTTGGGTGTCAGGACTAACTATGGCTACACCTTC. The whole variable domain, filled in from reference TRBV5-1 and TRBJ1-2, reads KAGVTQTPRYLIKTRGQQVTLSCSPISGHRSVSWYQQTPGQGLQFLFEYFSETQRNKGNFPGRFSGRQFSNSRSEMNVSTLELGDSALYLCASSLGVRTNYGYTFGSGTRLTVV.

The chain uses TRBV4-2 and TRBJ1-5; 7 nucleotides line up with TRBD1. This CDR3 region has 16 residues. J lost 1 base, V lost 2 bases, and 5 bases had no gene match. Germline V lookup: CDR1 LGHNA, CDR2 YNFKEQ. CDR3 amino acids: CASSQLTGSSNQPQHF. Written as DNA, the CDR3 is TGTGCCAGCAGCCAACTGACAGGGAGCAGCAATCAGCCCCAGCATTTT.

V is TRBV10-3 and J is TRBJ2-5; D perhaps matches TRBD1 (6 bases). Deletions cut 3 bases from V and 2 bases from J, with 13 bases between. The length of the CDR3 is 15 residues. CDR1 and CDR2 from the germline V gene are ENHRY and SYGVKD. This CDR3 reads CAISDPGHKQETQYF. The CDR3 DNA reads as TGTGCCATCAGTGACCCGGGACATAAACAAGAGACCCAGTACTTC.

CDR3 residues: CASSFNLETQYF. The CDR3 DNA reads TGCGCCAGCAGCTTTAATTTGGAGACCCAGTACTTC. The chain links TRBV5-1 to TRBJ2-5; the D is unclear. The CDR3 totals 12 residues. Per germline, CDR1 SGHRS and CDR2 YFSETQ. V lost 2 bases, J lost 5 bases, and 7 bases lay in between.

The chain recombines TRBV6-1 with TRBJ1-2; no reliable D call. V lost 3 bases, J lost 4 bases, and 12 bases lay in between. Germline CDR1 and CDR2: MNHNS and SASEGT. This CDR3 has 14 residues. The DNA for the CDR3 is TGTGCCAGCAGTGAGGCCCTAGGTGGCTATGGCTACACCTTC. This codes for CASSEALGGYGYTF.

To note about this clone: Other DNA sequences within the sample encode an identical CDR3. The J gene is TRBJ1-2, the V gene TRBV19; D is perhaps TRBD1 (5 bases). The CDR3 runs 13 residues. V was cut by 5 bases and J by 2 bases, with 9 bases left in between. CDR1 and CDR2 from the germline V gene are LNHDA and SQIVND (reference sequence). CDR3 sequence reads: CASSPDRNYGYTF. CDR3 bases: TGTGCCAGTAGTCCAGACAGAAACTATGGCTACACCTTC.

This chain connects TRBV4-1 to TRBJ2-7; TRBD2 might be the D (5 bases). Looked up from germline, CDR1 is MGHRA and CDR2 is YSYEKL. Trimming left V 4 bases short and J 0 bases short, with 13 bases between. The CDR3 loop spans 15 amino acids. DNA of the CDR3: TGCGCCAGCAGCCCCAAAGGGAGTAGCTCCTACGAGCAGTACTTC. Residues: CASSPKGSSSYEQYF.

This clone has more than one count but fewer than ten. V is TRBV12-3 or TRBV12-4 and J is TRBJ1-1; D is ambiguous. The CDR3 extends over 13 amino acids. V lost 7 bases and J lost 7, with 16 bases in between. The DNA of the CDR3 is TGTGCCAGCACCGCTGTTGGGCCAGATGAAGCTTTCTTT. This encodes CASTAVGPDEAFF.

The chain couples TRBV5-5 to TRBJ2-5; TRBD2 aligns across 12 bases. The CDR3 spans 16 residues. Trimming took 5 bases from V and 2 from J; bases not matched to a gene: 7. CDR1 is SGHKS and CDR2 is YYEKEE in the germline V gene (reference sequence). The CDR3 DNA sequence: TGTGCCAGCAGAGAAAGGACTAGCGGGAATCAAGAGACCCAGTACTTC. It is translated as CASRERTSGNQETQYF.